This T cell receptor beta chain comes out of a study of blood T cell repertoires in COVID-19. The wider study: The United States, Italy and Spain were the sources of the acute and convalescent COVID-19 samples. The analysed material was cDNA or gDNA that came from T cells, B-cell-depleted T cells, or PBMCs.

Trimming shortened V by 0 bases and J by 5 bases, and 14 bases separated the two germline ends. This CDR3 is 16 amino acids long. Germline lookup yields CDR1 ENHRY and CDR2 SYGVKD. How the authors handled the data: By means of reference gene primer amplification, nucleated cell counts were estimated. TCRdb's copy holds only in-frame clones and misses some; the assay was immunoSEQ multiplex PCR. The DNA gave D and trimming, while V, J and clone size come from that table. Found here are approximately 46,000 clones, approximately 86% of them singletons; the top ten hold approximately 15%. The TCR sequence derives from a man aged 55 to 70 with active or convalescent COVID-19. The chain joins TRBV10-3 to TRBJ1-5; no clear D. Sequenced input: peripheral blood. This chain's CDR3 is CAISESILQIDQPQHF. The CDR3 DNA follows: TGTGCCATCAGTGAGTCGATTTTACAGATAGATCAGCCCCAGCATTTT.